This TCR beta chain was captured by sequencing in a study of response to subunit inactivated influenza vaccine. Whole-study findings and limits: The authors put forward the suggestion that each seasonal influenza vaccination may bring in only a limited number of new T cells.

As for this clonotype: The antigen is not known.

V lost 1 base to trimming and J lost 13 bases, with 17 bases between them. This CDR3 region has 14 residues. Germline CDR1 is GTSNPN and CDR2 is SVGIG (reference sequence). Using its own MiXCR run on the RT-PCR reads, TCRdb lists one record per CDR3 protein. The table shows roughly 520,000 distinct CDR3 sequences, with about 25% occurring only once. Here the sequenced sample was CD4+ T cells sorted from PBMCs, taken more than 4 days after vaccination. The chain employs TRBV30 and TRBJ1-6; D call uncertain. This TCR derives from a man in his fifties who received an inactivated influenza vaccine. CDR3 sequence: CAWSGWQLVSPLHF. As DNA, the CDR3 is TGTGCCTGGAGTGGGTGGCAGCTAGTGTCCCCCCTCCACTTT.